Listed here are 12 T cell receptor beta chains from one sample, sequenced in a study of shared clonotypes between healthy human individuals. Selected positively for CCR7 and CD45RO-negative, naive CD8 cells excluded terminally differentiated effector memory CD45RA+ cells. Sequencing was performed with immunoSEQ multiplex PCR; in TCRdb, only in-frame clones are kept and a portion is missing. The sample includes roughly 590,000 clones, around 95% of them seen just once. The sequencing input was naive CD8+ T cells sorted from blood. The receptors originated from a woman under 40 in good health.

The chain employs TRBV7-9 and TRBJ2-7; tentative D call: TRBD1 (6 bases). With 0 bases removed from V and 3 bases from J, the gap between germline ends came to 15 bases. CDR1 is SEHNR, CDR2 FQNEAQ, per germline (reference sequence). The CDR3 sequence is 16 residues long. As DNA, the CDR3 is TGTGCCAGCAGCTTAGCGGGGACACGAGGACTCTACGAGCAGTACTTC. Its translation is CASSLAGTRGLYEQYF. Combining the CDR3 with reference TRBV7-9 and TRBJ2-7 gives the whole variable domain DTGVSQNPRHKITKRGQNVTFRCDPISEHNRLYWYRQTLGQGPEFLTYFQNEAQLEKSRLLSDRFSAERPKGSFSTLEIQRTEQGDSAMYLCASSLAGTRGLYEQYFGPGTRLTVT.

The rearrangement links TRBV27 to TRBJ2-5, with a possible D match to TRBD2 (6 bases). Germline CDR1 reads MNHEY; CDR2 reads SMNVEV (reference sequence). V lost 4 bases and J 10 bases, leaving 19 bases between the germline ends. This CDR3 spans 14 amino acids. CDR3 in amino acids: CASSSPRDSFIQYF. The CDR3 DNA sequence: TGTGCCAGCAGTTCACCCCGGGACTCCTTCATCCAGTACTTC.

The J gene is TRBJ2-7, the V gene TRBV28; D is ambiguous. Between the trimmed V and J ends, which lost 8 bases and 3 bases, there was a span of 11 bases. The CDR3 has 12 amino acids. Germline lookup yields CDR1 MDHEN and CDR2 SYDVKM. For the CDR3, the DNA is TGTGCCAGCCTTGACTCAGGCTACGAGCAGTACTTC. As protein: CASLDSGYEQYF.

The rearrangement uses TRBV27 and TRBJ2-5; D remains unclear. The germline V gene has CDR1 MNHEY and CDR2 SMNVEV (reference sequence). CDR3 length equals 14 residues. Trimming pared 2 bases from V and 9 bases from J, leaving 16 bases between. CDR3 loop: CASSLMAGSRPQYF. CDR3 nucleotides: TGTGCCAGCAGTTTAATGGCAGGTAGCCGGCCCCAGTACTTC.

V and J are TRBV7-8 and TRBJ1-5; 9 bases are a match to TRBD1. The CDR3 has 15 amino acids. The trim removed 5 bases at V and 5 bases at J, leaving 7 bases unmatched. Germline assignment: CDR1 SGHVS and CDR2 FQNEAQ. The CDR3 is CASSPTGDRDQPQHF. CDR3 nucleotides: TGTGCCAGCAGCCCGACCGGGGACAGGGATCAGCCCCAGCATTTT.

With regard to this clone: This may arise from a read error, as a much more abundant clone is one base away. The chain joins TRBV13 to TRBJ2-7; D unclear. Germline V gives CDR1 PRHDT, CDR2 FYEKMQ (reference sequence). CDR3 length: 11 residues. Trimming pared 4 bases from V and 0 bases from J, leaving 1 base between. CDR3 coding DNA: TGTGCCAGCAGCTACTCCTACGAGCAGTACTTC. This codes for CASSYSYEQYF.

This chain connects TRBV6-5 to TRBJ2-1; D uncertain. The CDR3 spans 14 residues. Germline loops: CDR1 MNHEY, CDR2 SVGAGI. V dropped 4 bases and J dropped 1 base, with 8 bases sitting between them. The CDR3 region has the DNA TGTGCCAGCAGTTTAGGAAATTCCTACAATGAGCAGTTCTTC. Translated, it gives CASSLGNSYNEQFF.

The chain uses TRBV7-9 and TRBJ1-1; D possibly corresponds to TRBD1 (5 bases). CDR1 SEHNR and CDR2 FQNEAQ come from the germline V gene (reference sequence). V was clipped by 2 bases and J by 0 bases, with 16 bases between them. This CDR3 is 17 amino acids long. The CDR3 bases are TGTGCCAGCAGCTTAAGGGACCCCTCGGTCATGAACACTGAAGCTTTCTTT. This gives the protein CASSLRDPSVMNTEAFF.

This clone came up once. The chain employs TRBV5-6 and TRBJ1-4; D is perhaps TRBD1 (5 bases). Germline CDR1 and CDR2: SGHDT and YYEEEE. The CDR3 sequence is 14 residues long. V lost 0 bases and J 7 bases, leaving 10 bases between the germline ends. The CDR3 DNA reads TGTGCCAGCAGCTTGGGGGACCGCACTGAAAAACTGTTTTTT. Translation: CASSLGDRTEKLFF.

This clone was observed a single time. The chain joins TRBV19 to TRBJ2-1, with 10 positions matching TRBD2. In germline, CDR1 is LNHDA, CDR2 SQIVND (reference sequence). V gave up 6 bases and J gave up 5 bases; unmatched junction bases: 10. This CDR3 region has 16 residues. The CDR3 sequence: CASRLAGAAGDNEQFF. As DNA, the CDR3 is TGTGCCAGTAGGCTAGCGGGAGCCGCAGGAGACAATGAGCAGTTCTTC.

This rearrangement joins TRBV29-1 to TRBJ2-7; D is uncertain. Germline-derived CDR1 and CDR2 are SQVTM and ANQGSEA. The CDR3 totals 12 residues. V lost 3 bases and J lost 2, with 8 bases in between. CDR3 sequence: CSVETSPYEQYF. DNA for the CDR3: TGCAGCGTTGAGACCAGTCCCTACGAGCAGTACTTC.

The chain recombines TRBV5-6 with TRBJ2-3, with no clear D. The CDR3 consists of 14 residues. Trimming cost V 0 bases and J 4 bases, with 9 bases left between them. CDR1 is SGHDT, CDR2 YYEEEE, per germline. CDR3 in amino acids: CASSLVGGADTQYF. The CDR3 DNA reads TGTGCCAGCAGCTTGGTGGGTGGCGCAGATACGCAGTATTTT.